This record looks at one TCR beta chain sequence and its context. Antigen specificity is unknown. The sample carries other DNA sequences with the same CDR3. CDR1 and CDR2 from the germline V gene are MDHEN and SYDVKM. The CDR3 is 12 residues long. V gave up 6 bases and J gave up 1 base, with 5 bases separating them. This sample is drawn from a study of beta chain features in type 1 diabetes. Study background: Across all samples, some 98 million sorted cells were examined. Overall study findings and caveats: Moderate yet significant TCRB CDR3 shortening was seen in Type 1 diabetes patients in all four CD4+ subsets.

Every bit of the isolated RNA underwent reverse transcription, so sequencing read expressed TCRB transcripts. Each sample of naive, central memory or regulatory T cells had, on average, about 3.57 million reads. Clones were read by immunoSEQ multiplex PCR, and TCRdb kept only the in-frame ones, dropping some. The top ten clones hold 0.065% to 0.1% of a sample with some 240,000 clones, about a sixth of them seen once. A sort by CD45RO/CCR7/CD25/CD127/CD95/CD27 yielded CD4+ naive, central memory, regulatory and stem cell-like memory cells. Purity of each sorted population was above 95%. This receptor was taken from a man aged 25 to 40 with type 1 diabetes. The chain recombines TRBV28 with TRBJ2-3; no reliable D call. The sample comprised naive CD4+ T cells from blood. The CDR3 DNA is TGTGCCAGCAGGGCAGGCACAGATACGCAGTATTTT. Translated, it gives CASRAGTDTQYF.